This TCR beta chain stems from a study of control samples from healthy donors and cancer patients. The CDR3 covers 14 residues. The V and J ends lost 0 bases and 3 bases, in that order; junction bases with no gene match: 2. Per the germline V gene, CDR1 is SGHDT and CDR2 is YYEEEE. Sequenced by immunoSEQ multiplex PCR; TCRdb stores in-frame clones only, minus some. The data show over 85,000 clones, with roughly nine tenths seen just once and 2% to 3% held by the top ten. Source material: blood. The chain is built from TRBV5-6 and TRBJ1-1; 7 nucleotides agree with TRBD1. This TCR was sampled from a woman between 18 and 29 years old in good health. The DNA of the CDR3 is TGTGCCAGCAGCTTGGCCACAGGGGACACTGAAGCTTTCTTT. Protein product: CASSLATGDTEAFF.